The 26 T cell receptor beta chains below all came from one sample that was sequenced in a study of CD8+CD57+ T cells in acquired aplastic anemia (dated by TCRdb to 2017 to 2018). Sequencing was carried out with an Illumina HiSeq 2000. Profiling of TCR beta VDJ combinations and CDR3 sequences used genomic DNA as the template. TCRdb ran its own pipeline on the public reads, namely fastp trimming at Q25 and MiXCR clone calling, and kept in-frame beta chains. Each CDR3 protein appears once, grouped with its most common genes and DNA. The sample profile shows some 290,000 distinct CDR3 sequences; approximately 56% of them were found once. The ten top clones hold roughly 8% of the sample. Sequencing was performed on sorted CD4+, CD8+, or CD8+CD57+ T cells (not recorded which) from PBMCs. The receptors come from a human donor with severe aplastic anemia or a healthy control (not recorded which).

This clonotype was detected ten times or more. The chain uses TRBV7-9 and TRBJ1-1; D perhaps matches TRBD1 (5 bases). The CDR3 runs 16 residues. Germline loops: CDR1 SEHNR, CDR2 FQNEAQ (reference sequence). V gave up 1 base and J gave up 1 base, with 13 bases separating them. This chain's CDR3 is CASSLVGGFGNTEAFF. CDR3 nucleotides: TGTGCCAGCAGCTTAGTCGGGGGGTTCGGGAACACTGAAGCTTTCTTT.

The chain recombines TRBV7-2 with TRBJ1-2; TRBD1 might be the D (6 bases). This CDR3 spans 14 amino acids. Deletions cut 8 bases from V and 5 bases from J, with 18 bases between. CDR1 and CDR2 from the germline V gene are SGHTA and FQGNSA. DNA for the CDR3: TGTGCCAGCGGCCGATACAGGGCAAGTTATGGCTACACCTTC. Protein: CASGRYRASYGYTF.

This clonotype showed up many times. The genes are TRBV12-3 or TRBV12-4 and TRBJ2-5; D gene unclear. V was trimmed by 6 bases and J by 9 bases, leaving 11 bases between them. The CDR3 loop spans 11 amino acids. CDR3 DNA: TGTGCCAGCAGCGCACTCCGTTCCCAGTACTTC. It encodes CASSALRSQYF.

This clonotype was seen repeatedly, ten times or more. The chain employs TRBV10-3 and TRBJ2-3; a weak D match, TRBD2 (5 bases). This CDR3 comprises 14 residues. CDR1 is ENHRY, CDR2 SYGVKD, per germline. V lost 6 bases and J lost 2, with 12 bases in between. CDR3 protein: CAIRRADSTDTQYF. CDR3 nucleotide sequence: TGTGCCATCAGGAGAGCGGATTCCACAGATACGCAGTATTTT.

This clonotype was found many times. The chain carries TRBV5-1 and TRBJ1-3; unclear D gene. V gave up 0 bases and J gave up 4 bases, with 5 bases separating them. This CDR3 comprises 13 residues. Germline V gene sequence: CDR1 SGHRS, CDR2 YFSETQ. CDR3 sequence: CASSLAGGNTIYF. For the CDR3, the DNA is TGCGCCAGCAGCTTGGCGGGGGGAAACACCATATATTTT.

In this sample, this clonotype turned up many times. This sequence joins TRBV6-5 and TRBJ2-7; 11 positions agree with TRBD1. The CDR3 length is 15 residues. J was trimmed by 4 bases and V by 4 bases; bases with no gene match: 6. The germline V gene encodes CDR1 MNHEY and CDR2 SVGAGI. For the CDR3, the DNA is TGTGCCAGCAGTTGGGGGGGGACAGGGGGATACGAGCAGTACTTC. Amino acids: CASSWGGTGGYEQYF.

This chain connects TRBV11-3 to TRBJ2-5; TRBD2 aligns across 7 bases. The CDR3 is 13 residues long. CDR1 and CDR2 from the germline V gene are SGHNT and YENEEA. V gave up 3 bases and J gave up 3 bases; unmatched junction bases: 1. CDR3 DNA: TGTGCCAGCAGCTTGACTAGCAAAGAGACCCAGTACTTC. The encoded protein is CASSLTSKETQYF.

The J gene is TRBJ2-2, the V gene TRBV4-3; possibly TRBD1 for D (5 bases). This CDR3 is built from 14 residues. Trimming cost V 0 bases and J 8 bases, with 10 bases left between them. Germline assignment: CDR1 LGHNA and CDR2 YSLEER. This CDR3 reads CASSQDPGIGELFF. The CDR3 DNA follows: TGCGCCAGCAGCCAAGACCCAGGGATAGGGGAGCTGTTTTTT.

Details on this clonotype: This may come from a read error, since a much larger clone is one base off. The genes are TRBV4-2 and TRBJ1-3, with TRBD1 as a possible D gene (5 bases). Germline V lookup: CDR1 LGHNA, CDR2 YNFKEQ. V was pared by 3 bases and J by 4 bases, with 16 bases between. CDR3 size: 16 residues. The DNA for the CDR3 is TGTGCCAGCAGCCACTTCTTGACAGATCCCGGAAACACCATATATTTT. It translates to CASSHFLTDPGNTIYF.

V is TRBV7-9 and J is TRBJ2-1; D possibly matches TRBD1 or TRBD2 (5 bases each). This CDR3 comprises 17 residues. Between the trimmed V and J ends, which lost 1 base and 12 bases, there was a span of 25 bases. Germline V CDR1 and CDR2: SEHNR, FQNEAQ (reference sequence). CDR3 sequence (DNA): TGTGCCAGCAGCTTAGGGCCCCCGGGACGGGTACTTCTAGGGCAGTTCTTC. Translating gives CASSLGPPGRVLLGQFF.

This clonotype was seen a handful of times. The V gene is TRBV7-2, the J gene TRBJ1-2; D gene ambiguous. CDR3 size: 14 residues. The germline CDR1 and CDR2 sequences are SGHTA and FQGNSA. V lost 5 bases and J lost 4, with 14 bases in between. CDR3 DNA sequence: TGTGCCAGCAGCCCTGGGCGTGGCGTCTATGGCTACACCTTC. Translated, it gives CASSPGRGVYGYTF.

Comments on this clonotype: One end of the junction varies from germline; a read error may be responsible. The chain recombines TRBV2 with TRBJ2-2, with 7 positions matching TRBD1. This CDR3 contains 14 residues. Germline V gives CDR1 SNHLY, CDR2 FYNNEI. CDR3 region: CASAIQGNTGELFF. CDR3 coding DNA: TGTGCCAGCGCAATACAGGGGAACACCGGGGAGCTCTTTTTT.

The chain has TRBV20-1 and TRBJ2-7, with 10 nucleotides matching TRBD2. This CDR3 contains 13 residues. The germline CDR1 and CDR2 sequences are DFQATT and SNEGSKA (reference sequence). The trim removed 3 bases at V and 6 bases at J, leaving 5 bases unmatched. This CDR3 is CSASSGRAREQYF. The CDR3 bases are TGCAGTGCTAGCAGCGGGAGGGCCCGCGAGCAGTACTTC.

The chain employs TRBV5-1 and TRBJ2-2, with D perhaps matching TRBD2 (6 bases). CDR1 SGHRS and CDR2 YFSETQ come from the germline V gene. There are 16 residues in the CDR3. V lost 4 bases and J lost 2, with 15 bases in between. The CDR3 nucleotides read TGCGCCAGCAGCGTTCGGTCGGGAGTTAACACCGGGGAGCTGTTTTTT. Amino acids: CASSVRSGVNTGELFF.

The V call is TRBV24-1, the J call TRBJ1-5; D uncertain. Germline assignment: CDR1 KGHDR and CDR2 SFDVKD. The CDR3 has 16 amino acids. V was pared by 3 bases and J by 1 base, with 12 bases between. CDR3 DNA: TGTGCCACCAGTGATAGTGAGGGCCGAAGCAATCAGCCCCAGCATTTT. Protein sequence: CATSDSEGRSNQPQHF.

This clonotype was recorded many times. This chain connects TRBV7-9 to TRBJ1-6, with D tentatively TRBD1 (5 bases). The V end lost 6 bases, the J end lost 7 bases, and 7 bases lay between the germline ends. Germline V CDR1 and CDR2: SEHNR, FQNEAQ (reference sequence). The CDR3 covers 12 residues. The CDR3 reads CASREGNSPLHF. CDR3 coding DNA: TGTGCCAGCAGGGAGGGGAATTCACCCCTCCACTTT.

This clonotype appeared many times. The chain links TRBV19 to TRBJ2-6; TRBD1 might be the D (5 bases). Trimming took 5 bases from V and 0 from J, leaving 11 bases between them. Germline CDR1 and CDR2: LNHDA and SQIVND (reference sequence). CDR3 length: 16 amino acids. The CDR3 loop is CASSSRQLSGANVLTF. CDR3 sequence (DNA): TGTGCCAGTAGTTCAAGACAGCTCTCTGGGGCCAACGTCCTGACTTTC. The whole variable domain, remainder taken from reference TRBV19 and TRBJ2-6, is DGGITQSPKYLFRKEGQNVTLSCEQNLNHDAMYWYRQDPGQGLRLIYYSQIVNDFQKGDIAEGYSVSREKKESFPLTVTSAQKNPTAFYLCASSSRQLSGANVLTFGAGSRLTVL.

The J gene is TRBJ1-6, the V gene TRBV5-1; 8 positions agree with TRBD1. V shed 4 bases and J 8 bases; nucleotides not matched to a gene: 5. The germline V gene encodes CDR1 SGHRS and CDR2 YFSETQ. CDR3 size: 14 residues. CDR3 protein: CASSGGTGYSPLHF. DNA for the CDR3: TGCGCCAGCAGCGGCGGGACAGGTTATTCACCCCTCCACTTT.

The CDR3 here is CASSHRGAGELFF. CDR3 bases: TGTGCCAGCAGCCATAGAGGGGCCGGGGAGCTGTTTTTT. The chain links TRBV7-2 to TRBJ2-2; D tentatively reads TRBD1 or TRBD2 (5 bases each). Germline V CDR1 and CDR2: SGHTA, FQGNSA. The CDR3 has 13 amino acids. The germline V and J ends were trimmed by 5 bases and 6 bases, with 10 bases remaining between them. The whole variable domain, remainder taken from reference TRBV7-2 and TRBJ2-2, is GAGVSQSPSNKVTEKGKDVELRCDPISGHTALYWYRQSLGQGLEFLIYFQGNSAPDKSGLPSDRFSAERTGGSVSTLTIQRTQQEDSAVYLCASSHRGAGELFFGEGSRLTVL.

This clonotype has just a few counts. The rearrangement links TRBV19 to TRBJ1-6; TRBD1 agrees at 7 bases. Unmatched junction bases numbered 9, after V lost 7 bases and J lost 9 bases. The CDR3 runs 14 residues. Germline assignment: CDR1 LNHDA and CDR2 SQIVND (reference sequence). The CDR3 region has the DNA TGTGCCAGTACCTCGACAGGGCAGGGTTCACCCCTCCACTTT. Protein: CASTSTGQGSPLHF.

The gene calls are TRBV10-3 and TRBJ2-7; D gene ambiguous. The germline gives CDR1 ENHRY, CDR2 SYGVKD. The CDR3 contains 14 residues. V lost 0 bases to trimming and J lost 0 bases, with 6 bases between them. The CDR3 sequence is CAISESSNSYEQYF. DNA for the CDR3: TGTGCCATCAGTGAGTCATCCAACTCCTACGAGCAGTACTTC.

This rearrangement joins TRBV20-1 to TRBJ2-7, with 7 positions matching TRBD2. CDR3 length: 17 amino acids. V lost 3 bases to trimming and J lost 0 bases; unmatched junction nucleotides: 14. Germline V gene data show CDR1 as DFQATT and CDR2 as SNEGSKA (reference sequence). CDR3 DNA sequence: TGCAGTGCTAGGGTGAGAGATGGAGGGAGGGCCTCCTACGAGCAGTACTTC. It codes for CSARVRDGGRASYEQYF.

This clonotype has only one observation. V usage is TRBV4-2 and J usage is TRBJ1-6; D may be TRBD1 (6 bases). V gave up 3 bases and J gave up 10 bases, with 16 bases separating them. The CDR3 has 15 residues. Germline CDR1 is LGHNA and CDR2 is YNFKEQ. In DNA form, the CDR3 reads TGTGCCAGCAGCCAGGTCCGGGGAGGGGGGTCACCCCTCCACTTT. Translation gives CASSQVRGGGSPLHF.

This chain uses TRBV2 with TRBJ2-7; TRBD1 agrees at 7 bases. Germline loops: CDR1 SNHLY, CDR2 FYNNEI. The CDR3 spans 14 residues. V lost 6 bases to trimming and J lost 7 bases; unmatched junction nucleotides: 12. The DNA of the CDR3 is TGTGCCAGCAGGGGTAGGGACAGTTCTGGTGAGCAGTACTTC. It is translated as CASRGRDSSGEQYF.

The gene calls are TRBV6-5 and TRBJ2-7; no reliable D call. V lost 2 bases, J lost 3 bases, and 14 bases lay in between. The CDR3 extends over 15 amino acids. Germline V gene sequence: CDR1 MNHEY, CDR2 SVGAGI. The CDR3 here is CASSYGQNALYEQYF. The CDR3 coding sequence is TGTGCCAGCAGTTACGGCCAGAACGCACTCTACGAGCAGTACTTC.

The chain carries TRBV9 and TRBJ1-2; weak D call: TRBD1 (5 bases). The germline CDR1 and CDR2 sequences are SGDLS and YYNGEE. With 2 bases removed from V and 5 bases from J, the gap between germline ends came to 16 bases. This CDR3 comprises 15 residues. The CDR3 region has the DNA TGTGCCAGCAGCGTCGAGGGTAGGGGCGGATATGGCTACACCTTC. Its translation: CASSVEGRGGYGYTF.